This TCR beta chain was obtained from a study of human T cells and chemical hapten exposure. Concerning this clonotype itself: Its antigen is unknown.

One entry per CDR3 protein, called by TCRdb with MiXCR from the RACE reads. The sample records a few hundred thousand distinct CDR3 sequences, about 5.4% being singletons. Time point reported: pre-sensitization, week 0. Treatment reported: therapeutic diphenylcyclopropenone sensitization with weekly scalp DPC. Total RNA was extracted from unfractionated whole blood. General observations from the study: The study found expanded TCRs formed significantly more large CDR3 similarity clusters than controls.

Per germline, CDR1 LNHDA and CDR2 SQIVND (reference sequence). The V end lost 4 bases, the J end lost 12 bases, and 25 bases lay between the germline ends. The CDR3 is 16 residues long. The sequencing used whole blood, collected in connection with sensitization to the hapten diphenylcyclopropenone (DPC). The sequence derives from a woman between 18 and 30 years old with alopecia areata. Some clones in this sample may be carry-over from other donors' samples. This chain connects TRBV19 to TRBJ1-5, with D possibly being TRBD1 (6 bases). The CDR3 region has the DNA TGTGCCAGTAGTACCAACGGCGGGTACCTTAAAGGGGGCCAGCATTTT. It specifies CASSTNGGYLKGGQHF.